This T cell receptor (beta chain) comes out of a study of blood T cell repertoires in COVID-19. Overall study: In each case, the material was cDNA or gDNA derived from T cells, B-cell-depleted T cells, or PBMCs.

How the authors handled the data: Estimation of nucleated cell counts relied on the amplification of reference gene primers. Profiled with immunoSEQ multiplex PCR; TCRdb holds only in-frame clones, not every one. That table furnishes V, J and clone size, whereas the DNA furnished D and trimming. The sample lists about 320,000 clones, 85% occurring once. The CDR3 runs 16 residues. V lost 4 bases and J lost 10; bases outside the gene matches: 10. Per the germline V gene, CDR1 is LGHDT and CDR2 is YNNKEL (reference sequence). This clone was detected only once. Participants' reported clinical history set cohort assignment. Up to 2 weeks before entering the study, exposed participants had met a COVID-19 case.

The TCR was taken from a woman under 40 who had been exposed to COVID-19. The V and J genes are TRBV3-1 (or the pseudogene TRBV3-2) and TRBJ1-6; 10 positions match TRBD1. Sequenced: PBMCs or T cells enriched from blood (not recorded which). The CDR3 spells CASSPFRQGAFSPLHF. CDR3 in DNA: TGTGCCAGCAGCCCCTTCAGACAGGGGGCGTTCTCACCCCTCCACTTT.